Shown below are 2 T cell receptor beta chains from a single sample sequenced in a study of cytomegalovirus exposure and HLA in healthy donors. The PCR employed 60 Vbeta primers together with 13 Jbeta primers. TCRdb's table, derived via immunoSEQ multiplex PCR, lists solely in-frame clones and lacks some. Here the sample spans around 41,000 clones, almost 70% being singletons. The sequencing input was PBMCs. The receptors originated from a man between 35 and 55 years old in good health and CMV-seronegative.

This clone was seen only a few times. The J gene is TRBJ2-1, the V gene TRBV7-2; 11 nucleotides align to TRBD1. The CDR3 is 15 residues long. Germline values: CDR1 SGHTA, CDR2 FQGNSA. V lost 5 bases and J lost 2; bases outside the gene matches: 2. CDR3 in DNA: TGTGCCAGCAGCCTGGGACAGGGGGCCTACAATGAGCAGTTCTTC. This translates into CASSLGQGAYNEQFF.

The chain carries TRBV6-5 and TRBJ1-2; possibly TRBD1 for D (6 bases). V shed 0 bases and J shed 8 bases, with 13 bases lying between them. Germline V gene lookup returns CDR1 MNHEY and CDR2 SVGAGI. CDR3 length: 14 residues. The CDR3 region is CASSYSLTGKGYTF. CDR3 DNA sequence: TGTGCCAGCAGTTACTCGCTAACAGGGAAAGGCTACACCTTC.